The next 17 T cell receptor beta chains were all read from a single sample in a study of T cells in Graves' hyperthyroidism and ophthalmopathy. Amplified regions were TCR beta CDR3 sequences from RNA transcripts. An initial round of RT-PCR targeting the TCR CDR3 relied on the HTBI primer set. TCRdb recomputed calls from the multiplex PCR reads with MiXCR, one row per CDR3 protein. The sample includes roughly 420,000 distinct CDR3 sequences, less than 20% seen only once; the top ten take 7.5% to 9%. Source material: blood. The source of these receptors is a woman younger than 35 with Graves' hyperthyroidism.

The table lists this clonotype with many counts. This chain links TRBV12-3 or TRBV12-4 with TRBJ1-6, with a weak D call TRBD1 (6 bases). The CDR3 contains 16 residues. The V end was cut by 1 base, the J end by 6 bases, with 13 bases between. This CDR3 is CASSLGAQGLNSPLHF. CDR3 coding DNA: TGTGCCAGCAGTTTAGGAGCACAGGGCCTTAATTCACCCCTCCACTTT.

This clonotype was found many times. The rearrangement joins TRBV29-1 to TRBJ2-1, with D uncertain. Deletions cut 3 bases from V and 0 bases from J, with 9 bases between. Germline V CDR1 and CDR2: SQVTM, ANQGSEA. The CDR3 loop spans 14 amino acids. CDR3 sequence: CSVDGVSSYNEQFF. In DNA, the CDR3 is TGCAGCGTTGATGGGGTTAGCTCCTACAATGAGCAGTTCTTC.

The chain is built from TRBV27 and TRBJ2-7; 9 bases match TRBD2. V lost 3 bases and J lost 0; bases outside the gene matches: 3. CDR3 size: 15 residues. Germline V gene data show CDR1 as MNHEY and CDR2 as SMNVEV (reference sequence). The DNA for the CDR3 is TGTGCCAGCAGTTTTTCTAGCGGGGTCTCCTACGAGCAGTACTTC. Its protein is CASSFSSGVSYEQYF.

This clonotype has just a few counts. V usage is TRBV6-6 and J usage is TRBJ2-3; 15 bases match TRBD2. This CDR3 spans 17 amino acids. The V segment lost 2 bases and the J segment 7 bases; nucleotides outside the gene matches: 7. The germline V gene encodes CDR1 MNHNY and CDR2 SVGAGI (reference sequence). Here the CDR3 DNA reads TGTGCCAGCAGTTACGCCGGGACTAGCGGGGGGAAGAATACGCAGTATTTT. Its protein is CASSYAGTSGGKNTQYF.

The chain is built from TRBV28 and TRBJ1-5, with D perhaps TRBD1 (6 bases). The CDR3 totals 13 residues. V was shortened by 10 bases and J by 6 bases, with 16 bases between the two germline ends. Germline CDR1 reads MDHEN; CDR2 reads SYDVKM. DNA of the CDR3: TGTGCCAACGGGAGGGGGTTGGGTCAGCCCCAGCATTTT. Translating gives CANGRGLGQPQHF.

This clonotype came up many times. V is TRBV19 and J is TRBJ1-5; 7 bases line up with TRBD1. V lost 3 bases and J lost 9; bases outside the gene matches: 11. The CDR3 is made up of 15 amino acids. CDR1 is LNHDA, CDR2 SQIVND, per germline (reference sequence). The CDR3 DNA follows: TGTGCCAGTAGTATCCCCGGGACAGCGGGGGGGCCCCAGCATTTT. Protein sequence: CASSIPGTAGGPQHF. Full variable domain (missing parts from reference TRBV19 and TRBJ1-5): DGGITQSPKYLFRKEGQNVTLSCEQNLNHDAMYWYRQDPGQGLRLIYYSQIVNDFQKGDIAEGYSVSREKKESFPLTVTSAQKNPTAFYLCASSIPGTAGGPQHFGDGTRLSIL.

The CDR3 protein is CSVVGEGMGYTF. The CDR3 DNA sequence: TGCAGCGTTGTTGGTGAGGGAATGGGCTACACCTTC. This sequence joins TRBV29-1 and TRBJ1-2; D ambiguous. The CDR3 is made up of 12 amino acids. CDR1 is SQVTM and CDR2 is ANQGSEA in the germline V gene. V gave up 4 bases and J gave up 8 bases, with 14 bases separating them.

In its sample, this clonotype was seen many times. The gene calls are TRBV5-1 and TRBJ2-1; a possible D gene is TRBD2 (5 bases). This CDR3 is 11 amino acids long. The germline V gene has CDR1 SGHRS and CDR2 YFSETQ. The V end lost 4 bases, the J end lost 15 bases, and 14 bases lay between the germline ends. The DNA of the CDR3 is TGCGCCAGCAGCGGCCGGGAAGCGTGGTTCTTC. Encoded protein: CASSGREAWFF.

The chain uses TRBV13 and TRBJ2-7; 7 positions agree with TRBD1. The CDR3 length is 20 residues. V was clipped by 5 bases and J by 0 bases; unmatched bases: 22. Germline CDR1 reads PRHDT; CDR2 reads FYEKMQ (reference sequence). CDR3 sequence: CASSQDRNSNRGALSYEQYF. As DNA, the CDR3 is TGTGCCAGCAGCCAGGATCGAAATTCAAACAGGGGAGCCCTCTCCTACGAGCAGTACTTC.

This clonotype was counted ten times or more. The chain is built from TRBV20-1 and TRBJ2-5; 13 bases map to TRBD2. V was pared by 3 bases and J by 3 bases, with 1 base of the junction left unmatched. From germline, CDR1 is DFQATT and CDR2 SNEGSKA (reference sequence). This CDR3 has 14 amino acids. The CDR3: CSARGTSGKETQYF. The CDR3 bases are TGCAGTGCTAGGGGGACTAGCGGGAAAGAGACCCAGTACTTC.

This clonotype was seen at least ten times. V and J are TRBV7-8 and TRBJ1-5; D is unresolved. Looked up from germline, CDR1 is SGHVS and CDR2 is FQNEAQ. This CDR3 comprises 15 residues. Trimming cost V 2 bases and J 3 bases, with 11 bases left between them. The CDR3 nucleotides read TGTGCCAGCAGCTTAAAGCCCGGATACAATCAGCCCCAGCATTTT. Its translation: CASSLKPGYNQPQHF.

This clonotype was counted ten times or more. The chain has TRBV5-1 and TRBJ2-3, with D possibly TRBD2 on 6 matching bases. The CDR3 extends over 13 amino acids. V lost 5 bases to trimming and J lost 5 bases, with 12 bases between them. Germline V gives CDR1 SGHRS, CDR2 YFSETQ. CDR3 sequence: CASRWRVRDTQYF. In DNA form, the CDR3 reads TGCGCCAGCAGGTGGAGGGTGAGAGATACGCAGTATTTT. The full variable domain, in which reference TRBV5-1 and TRBJ2-3 provide the parts outside the CDR3, is KAGVTQTPRYLIKTRGQQVTLSCSPISGHRSVSWYQQTPGQGLQFLFEYFSETQRNKGNFPGRFSGRQFSNSRSEMNVSTLELGDSALYLCASRWRVRDTQYFGPGTRLTVL.

This clonotype was counted at least ten times. The chain combines TRBV12-3 or TRBV12-4 with TRBJ2-1; possible D gene TRBD2, 7 bases. This CDR3 comprises 13 residues. V was trimmed by 2 bases and J by 11 bases, leaving 13 bases between them. This chain's CDR3 is CASSLNGGGQQFF. The CDR3 nucleotides read TGTGCCAGCAGTTTAAATGGCGGGGGCCAGCAGTTCTTC.

This chain links TRBV2 with TRBJ2-1; 15 bases line up with TRBD2. Per germline, CDR1 SNHLY and CDR2 FYNNEI. V dropped 5 bases and J dropped 9; count of bases not matched to a gene: 2. The CDR3 loop spans 14 amino acids. The CDR3 loop is CASSTGLAGGEQFF. DNA for the CDR3: TGTGCCAGCAGTACGGGACTAGCGGGAGGTGAGCAGTTCTTC.

This clonotype was observed many times. The chain joins TRBV9 to TRBJ2-1; 12 positions match TRBD2. V was clipped by 4 bases and J by 6 bases; unmatched bases: 8. Germline CDR1 is SGDLS and CDR2 is YYNGEE. CDR3 length: 16 amino acids. CDR3: CASSKAGTSGFNEQFF. CDR3 sequence (DNA): TGTGCCAGCAGCAAAGCCGGGACTAGCGGGTTCAATGAGCAGTTCTTC.

On this clonotype itself: A read error may explain this, as a much larger clone is one base away. The chain joins TRBV20-1 to TRBJ2-7, with TRBD2 matching 7 bases. Per germline, CDR1 DFQATT and CDR2 SNEGSKA (reference sequence). The length of the CDR3 is 15 residues. The CDR3 region has the DNA TGCAGTGCTAGTGAAGGTCGGACTAGATCCTACGGGCAGTACTTC. Amino acid sequence: CSASEGRTRSYGQYF.

In this sample, this clonotype turned up many times. The chain combines TRBV6-1 with TRBJ1-4; weak D call: TRBD1 (5 bases). Trimming took off 1 base at V and 0 bases at J, with 21 bases between the two ends. The CDR3 spans 20 residues. The germline V gene encodes CDR1 MNHNS and CDR2 SASEGT. The CDR3, as DNA: TGTGCCAGCAGTGAAGTAGAGGTGGGGGTCTTCTTTGCAACTAATGAAAAACTGTTTTTT. This encodes CASSEVEVGVFFATNEKLFF.